This T cell receptor beta chain was documented in a study of glioma-infiltrating T cells after dendritic cell vaccination. Looking at the study overall: Patients received autologous tumor lysate-pulsed dendritic cell vaccination between the early 2000s and the early 2010s.

The table came from immunoSEQ multiplex PCR; TCRdb's copy has only in-frame clones and leaves some out. The table has more than 100,000 clones, roughly 81% seen once. The V gene's germline CDR1 is LGHNT and CDR2 FRNRAP. Trimming removed 3 bases from V and 8 bases from J, with 11 bases in between. The CDR3 has 13 amino acids. Sequenced material: blood, taken before dendritic cell vaccination. The source is a human donor with glioblastoma. The gene calls are TRBV12-5 and TRBJ1-3; TRBD1 is a possible D gene (5 bases). Here the CDR3 DNA reads TGTGCTAGTGGTTTATTATGGGGGGACACCATATATTTT. Its protein product is CASGLLWGDTIYF.